This T cell receptor beta chain was found in a study of Tregs in tolerant kidney transplant recipients. TCRdb keeps only in-frame clones here, not all; method: immunoSEQ multiplex PCR. This table has about 52,000 clones, 91% appearing once. Points on this clone: What it binds is not known.

Mixed chimerism was transient after nonmyeloablative marrow transplants from related graft donors. CD4+CD25+CD127- Tregs, CD4+CD25- non-Tregs, CD4 and CD8 cells were sorted. V dropped 0 bases and J dropped 13; count of bases not matched to a gene: 3. Germline V lookup: CDR1 SGHRS, CDR2 YFSETQ. There are 12 residues in the CDR3. Whole-study results and caveats: Biological reproducibility was not directly addressed in this study. Expanding Tregs on activated donor B cells appeared to best identify donor-specific TCRbeta clones.

The TCR comes from a human patient who received a combined kidney and bone marrow transplant. Some T cells may be the graft donor's. The genes are TRBV5-1 and TRBJ2-1; TRBD2 matches at 8 bases. The specimen was CD8+ T cells from blood (PBMCs), collected 24 months after the transplant. This chain's CDR3 is CASSLGGLGQFF. The CDR3 nucleotides read TGCGCCAGCAGCTTGGGGGGACTAGGTCAGTTCTTC.